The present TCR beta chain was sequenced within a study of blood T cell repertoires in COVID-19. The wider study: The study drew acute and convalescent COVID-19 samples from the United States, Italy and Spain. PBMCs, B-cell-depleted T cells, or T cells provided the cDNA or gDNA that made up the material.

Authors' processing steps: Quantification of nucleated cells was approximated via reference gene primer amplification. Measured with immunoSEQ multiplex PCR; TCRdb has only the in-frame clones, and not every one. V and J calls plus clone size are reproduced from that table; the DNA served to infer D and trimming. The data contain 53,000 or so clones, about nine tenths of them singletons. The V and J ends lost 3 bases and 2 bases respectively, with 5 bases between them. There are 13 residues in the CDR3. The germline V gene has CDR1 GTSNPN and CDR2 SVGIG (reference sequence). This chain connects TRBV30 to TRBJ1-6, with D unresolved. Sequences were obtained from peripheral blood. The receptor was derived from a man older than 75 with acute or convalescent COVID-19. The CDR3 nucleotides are TGTGCCTGGAGACCTACCTATAATTCACCCCTCCACTTT. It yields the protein CAWRPTYNSPLHF.